The clone carrying this T cell receptor (beta chain) appeared many times. Its antigen is undetermined. CDR3 regions were amplified by Arm-PCR using iRepertoire HTBI primers to build TCR beta libraries. TCRdb recomputed calls from the multiplex PCR reads with MiXCR, one row per CDR3 protein. The data contain 350,000 to 400,000 distinct CDR3 sequences, around 15% of them singletons. The source of the sample is a study of regulatory T cells in long-lasting Graves disease. The time point: newly diagnosed GD, antithyroid drugs for less than 3 months. Researchers made the TCR library from RNA that was extracted from PBMCs. General study results and limits: Persistent patients shared more public clonotypes (under 3,000) than newly diagnosed patients (roughly 960).

These data were also reused for a study on T cells in Graves' hyperthyroidism and ophthalmopathy. That publication notes: HTBI primers drove first-round RT-PCR of the TCR CDR3. Stable hyperthyroidism was separated from ophthalmopathy by a model based on 13 V-J features.

Sequences were derived from peripheral blood mononuclear cells (PBMCs), sampled at new diagnosis, from a patient treated with antithyroid drugs. The clonotype comes from a woman aged 18-29 years with Graves disease.

The CDR3 bases are TGTGCCAGCGTATCGGGGGGCGGCTCCTACAATGAGCAGTTCTTC. As protein: CASVSGGGSYNEQFF. The chain links TRBV12-3 or TRBV12-4 to TRBJ2-1; perhaps TRBD2 as D (7 bases). The CDR3 totals 15 residues. The V end lost 8 bases, the J end lost 0 bases, and 14 bases lay between the germline ends.